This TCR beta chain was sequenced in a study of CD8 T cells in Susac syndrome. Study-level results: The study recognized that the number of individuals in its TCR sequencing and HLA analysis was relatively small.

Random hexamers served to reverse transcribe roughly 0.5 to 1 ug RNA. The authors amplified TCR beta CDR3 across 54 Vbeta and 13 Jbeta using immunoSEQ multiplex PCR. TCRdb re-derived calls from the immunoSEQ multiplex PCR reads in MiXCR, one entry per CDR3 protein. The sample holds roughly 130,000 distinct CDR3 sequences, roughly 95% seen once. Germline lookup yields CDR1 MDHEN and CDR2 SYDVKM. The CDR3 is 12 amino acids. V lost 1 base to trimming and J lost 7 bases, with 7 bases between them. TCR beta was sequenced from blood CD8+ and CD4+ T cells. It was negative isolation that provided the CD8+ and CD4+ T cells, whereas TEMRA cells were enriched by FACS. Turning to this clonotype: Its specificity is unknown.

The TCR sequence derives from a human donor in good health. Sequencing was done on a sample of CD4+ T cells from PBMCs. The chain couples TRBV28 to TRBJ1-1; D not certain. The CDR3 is CASSLLAREAFF. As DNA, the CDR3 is TGTGCCAGCAGTTTATTAGCCCGTGAAGCTTTCTTT.